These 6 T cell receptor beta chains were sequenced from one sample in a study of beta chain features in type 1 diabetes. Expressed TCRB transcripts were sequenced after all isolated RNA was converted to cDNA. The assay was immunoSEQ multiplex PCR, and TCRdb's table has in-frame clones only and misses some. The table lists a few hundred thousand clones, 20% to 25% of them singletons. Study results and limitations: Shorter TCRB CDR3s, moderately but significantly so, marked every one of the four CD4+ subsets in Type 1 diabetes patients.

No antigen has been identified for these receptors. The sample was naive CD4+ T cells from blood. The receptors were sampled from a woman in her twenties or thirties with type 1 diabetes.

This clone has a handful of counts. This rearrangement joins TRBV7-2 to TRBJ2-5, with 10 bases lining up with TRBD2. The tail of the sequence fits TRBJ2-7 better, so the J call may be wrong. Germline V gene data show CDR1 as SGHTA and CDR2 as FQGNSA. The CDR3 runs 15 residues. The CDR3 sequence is CASSLSWTSGYEQYF. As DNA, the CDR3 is TGTGCCAGCAGCTTAAGTTGGACTAGCGGCTACGAGCAGTACTTC.

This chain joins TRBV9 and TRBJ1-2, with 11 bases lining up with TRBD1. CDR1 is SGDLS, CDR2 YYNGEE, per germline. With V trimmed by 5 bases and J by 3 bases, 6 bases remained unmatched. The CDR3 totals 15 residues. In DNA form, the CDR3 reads TGTGCCAGCAGGGATCCGGGACAGGGGGACTATGGCTACACCTTC. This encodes CASRDPGQGDYGYTF.

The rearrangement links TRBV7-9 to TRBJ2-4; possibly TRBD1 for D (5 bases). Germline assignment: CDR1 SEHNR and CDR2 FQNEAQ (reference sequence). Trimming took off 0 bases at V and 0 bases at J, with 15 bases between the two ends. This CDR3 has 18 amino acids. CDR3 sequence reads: CASSLAVWGQGAKNIQYF. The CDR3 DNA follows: TGTGCCAGCAGCTTAGCGGTGTGGGGCCAAGGAGCCAAAAACATTCAGTACTTC.

The CDR3, as DNA: TGTGCCAGCAGTCGGGACAGTCGGTATGGCTACACCTTC. Translated, it gives CASSRDSRYGYTF. V gene TRBV28 combines with J gene TRBJ1-2, with 7 bases lining up with TRBD1. The junction had 5 bases not matched to a gene; V was cut back by 5 bases and J by 5 bases. Germline lookup yields CDR1 MDHEN and CDR2 SYDVKM. The CDR3 runs to 13 residues.

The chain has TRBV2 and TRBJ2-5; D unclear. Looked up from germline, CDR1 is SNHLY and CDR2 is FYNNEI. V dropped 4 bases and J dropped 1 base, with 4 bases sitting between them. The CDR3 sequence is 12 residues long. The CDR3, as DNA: TGTGCCAGCAGTGCCAGCCAAGAGACCCAGTACTTC. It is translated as CASSASQETQYF.

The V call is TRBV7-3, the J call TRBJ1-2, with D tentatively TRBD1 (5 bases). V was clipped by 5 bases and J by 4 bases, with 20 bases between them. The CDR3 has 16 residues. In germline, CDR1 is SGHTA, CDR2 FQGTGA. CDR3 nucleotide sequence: TGTGCCAGCAGCCAGGGATCTCCCATAGATAGCTATGGCTACACCTTC. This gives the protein CASSQGSPIDSYGYTF.